These T cell receptor beta chains were read from a single sample in a study of shared clonotypes between healthy human individuals. TCRdb keeps only in-frame clones here, not all; method: immunoSEQ multiplex PCR. The sample yields a few hundred thousand clones, around 79% seen once. Sample: memory CD4+ T cells sorted from blood. These TCRs come from a man aged 30 to 45 in good health. Both conserved end residues are part of each CDR3. Fields, in order: J gene, D gene, V gene, clone size, CDR3 protein, CDR3 DNA. D genes are given only for firm matches. Part of the rows lack a size; the others show once, few, many or a class for expanded clones.

J: TRBJ2-2
D: NA
V: TRBV5-1
size: NA
CDR3: CASSLTGSGGELFF
DNA: TGCGCCAGCAGCTTGACAGGGTCCGGCGGGGAGCTGTTTTTT

J: TRBJ1-1
D: NA
V: TRBV29-1
size: few
CDR3: CSVGHNTEAFF
DNA: TGCAGCGTTGGTCATAACACTGAAGCTTTCTTT

J: TRBJ2-1
D: TRBD2
V: TRBV5-1
size: NA
CDR3: CASSPRSSGYNEQFF
DNA: TGCGCCAGCAGCCCCCGGTCTAGCGGATACAATGAGCAGTTCTTC

J: TRBJ1-1
D: NA
V: TRBV19
size: NA
CDR3: CASSIGLAGTEAFF
DNA: TGTGCCAGTAGTATAGGACTGGCGGGCACTGAAGCTTTCTTT

J: TRBJ2-1
D: TRBD1
V: TRBV5-4
size: once
CDR3: CASSLPTGIYNEQFF
DNA: TGTGCCAGCAGCTTACCGACAGGGATCTACAATGAGCAGTTCTTC

J: TRBJ2-1
D: NA
V: TRBV5-1
size: few
CDR3: CASSLDRNNEQFF
DNA: TGCGCCAGCAGCTTGGACAGGAACAATGAGCAGTTCTTC

J: TRBJ2-3
D: TRBD1
V: TRBV5-1
size: NA
CDR3: CASSPNSGGVMYF
DNA: TGCGCCAGCAGCCCTAACTCAGGGGGCGTAATGTATTTT

J: TRBJ2-5
D: NA
V: TRBV6-1
size: few
CDR3: CASSEAGGGIETQYF
DNA: TGTGCCAGCAGTGAAGCGGGAGGTGGTATCGAGACCCAGTACTTC

J: TRBJ1-2
D: TRBD1
V: TRBV27
size: NA
CDR3: CASRPGTSGTGGSGYTF
DNA: TGTGCCAGCAGGCCCGGGACCTCCGGGACAGGGGGCTCTGGCTACACCTTC

J: TRBJ2-7
D: NA
V: TRBV14
size: once
CDR3: CASSQVAGHEQYF
DNA: TGTGCCAGCAGCCAAGTAGCAGGGCACGAGCAGTACTTC

J: TRBJ2-1
D: TRBD2
V: TRBV5-1
size: once
CDR3: CASSLETSGYNNEQFF
DNA: TGCGCCAGCAGCTTGGAGACTAGCGGGTATAACAATGAGCAGTTCTTC

J: TRBJ2-2
D: TRBD2
V: TRBV19
size: NA
CDR3: CASSTKGLAGTGELFF
DNA: TGTGCCAGTAGTACCAAGGGTCTAGCGGGCACCGGGGAGCTGTTTTTT

J: TRBJ2-5
D: NA
V: TRBV14
size: NA
CDR3: CASSQDWTGTQYF
DNA: TGTGCCAGCAGCCAAGACTGGACGGGGACCCAGTACTTC

J: TRBJ1-5
D: NA
V: TRBV5-1
size: once
CDR3: CASSLGSGNQPQHF
DNA: TGCGCCAGCAGCTTGGGCAGCGGCAATCAGCCCCAGCATTTT

J: TRBJ2-1
D: NA
V: TRBV14
size: NA
CDR3: CASSQDWAGEQFF
DNA: TGTGCCAGCAGCCAAGATTGGGCGGGGGAGCAGTTCTTC

J: TRBJ2-7
D: NA
V: TRBV25-1
size: NA
CDR3: CASSDGTPRVYEQYF
DNA: TGTGCCAGCAGTGACGGGACACCGAGGGTCTACGAGCAGTACTTC

J: TRBJ2-3
D: NA
V: TRBV5-1
size: few
CDR3: CASSGVYGTDTQYF
DNA: TGCGCCAGCAGCGGAGTTTACGGCACAGATACGCAGTATTTT

J: TRBJ2-7
D: NA
V: TRBV5-1
size: NA
CDR3: CASSLERVTHEQYF
DNA: TGCGCCAGCAGCTTGGAGAGGGTCACCCACGAGCAGTACTTC

J: TRBJ1-1
D: NA
V: TRBV28
size: NA
CDR3: CATLSTVATEAFF
DNA: TGTGCCACCCTCTCGACAGTAGCCACTGAAGCTTTCTTT

J: TRBJ2-1
D: NA
V: TRBV11-2
size: NA
CDR3: CASSLGASGLGYEQFF
DNA: TGTGCCAGCAGCTTAGGGGCTAGTGGCTTGGGGTATGAGCAGTTCTTC

J: TRBJ1-2
D: TRBD1
V: TRBV10-3
size: NA
CDR3: CAISAWTGDYGYTF
DNA: TGTGCCATCAGTGCGTGGACAGGCGACTATGGCTACACCTTC

J: TRBJ2-1
D: NA
V: TRBV5-6
size: NA
CDR3: CARDRGEFF
DNA: TGTGCCAGGGACCGCGGGGAGTTCTTC

J: TRBJ2-3
D: TRBD2
V: TRBV5-1
size: NA
CDR3: CASTPSGYTDTQYF
DNA: TGCGCCAGCACCCCTAGCGGATACACAGATACGCAGTATTTT

J: TRBJ1-1
D: TRBD1
V: TRBV28
size: NA
CDR3: CASSLTGGLKSAFF
DNA: TGTGCCAGCAGTTTAACAGGGGGCTTGAAATCGGCTTTCTTT

J: TRBJ2-1
D: NA
V: TRBV11-2
size: NA
CDR3: CASSLSEWDEQFF
DNA: TGTGCCAGCAGCTTGTCTGAATGGGATGAGCAGTTCTTC

J: TRBJ2-1
D: NA
V: TRBV6-1
size: NA
CDR3: CASSGNRARNEQFF
DNA: TGTGCCAGCAGCGGTAACAGGGCCCGCAATGAGCAGTTCTTC